The clone carrying this TCR beta chain showed up just a few times. The antigen is unknown. The source of the sample is a study of blood T cells in healthy people across ages. Trimming cost V 0 bases and J 5 bases; bases outside gene matches: 6. Germline lookup yields CDR1 ENHRY and CDR2 SYGVKD. The CDR3 contains 17 residues. A J-beta primer mix and a sample-barcoded 5' primer were used in a second PCR of roughly 7 to 12 cycles. TCRdb itself ran the 5' RACE reads through MiXCR, one entry per CDR3 protein. The repertoire includes over 1,200,000 distinct CDR3 sequences, almost 60% of them detected once, and 6.5% to 8% sits in the top ten. Study findings and constraints: Investigators treated diversity estimates from one million T cells as underestimates. PBMCs left unsorted prevented a conclusive naive versus antigen-experienced comparison. Across the age range, TCR beta diversity per million T cells fell in a roughly linear way. For the donors, CMV status was unknown and possibly confounded expanded clonotype changes.

The material sequenced was blood. This receptor was obtained from a man aged 18 to 29 in good health. The V and J genes are TRBV10-3 and TRBJ2-1; 11 bases align to TRBD2. CDR3 sequence: CAISESSIAGGNNEQFF. The CDR3 DNA reads TGTGCCATCAGTGAGTCCTCAATAGCGGGAGGGAACAATGAGCAGTTCTTC.